This T cell receptor beta chain was recorded in a study of T-cell memory formation after mild COVID-19 (TCRdb year 2021). About the full investigation: Most TCR sequence clusters were specific to one of the two donors. In two donors, T-cell clones that expanded and contracted after mild COVID-19 were followed by sequencing TCRalpha and TCRbeta repertoires longitudinally. The cohort was made up of two young adult volunteers, one female and one male, who were previously healthy.

TCRdb names Illumina NovaSeq 6000 as the instrument used. Using 5'RACE with constant-segment primers, TCRalpha and TCRbeta cDNA libraries were constructed, with sample barcodes and unique molecular identifiers added in the process. RNA was extracted from every sample with Trizol reagent. Libraries were amplified in two PCR steps, with a second sample barcode and Illumina TruSeq adapters added in the second step. The libraries were sequenced on an Illumina NovaSeq using 2 x 150 bp paired-end reads. The original methods were these. Demultiplexing of reads and collapsing into UMI-guided consensus sequences were performed with migec v1.2.7. Using mixcr v2.1.11, the UMI consensuses were aligned to TRA and TRB V and J templates and assembled into clonotypes. Expanded or contracted clonotypes were those called significant by both edgeR and NoisET, with noise models trained on biological replicates. For edgeR calls, the cutoffs were a false discovery rate-adjusted p below 0.01 and a log2 fold-change threshold of 1. As an exploratory analysis of dynamics, PCA with hierarchical clustering was applied to max-normalized trajectories of the 1000 most abundant clonotypes. Each responding clone was given a CD4 or CD8 phenotype based on the CD4+ and CD8+ repertoires, which had been sequenced separately. TCRdb reprocessing: public reads trimmed at Q25 with fastp, clones called with MiXCR, in-frame beta chains kept. Rows are unified per CDR3 protein, each entry keeping the most common DNA and genes. The V and J calls were determined by TCRdb, not by the authors. Across this sample there are approximately 340,000 distinct CDR3 sequences, with approximately 15% seen only once. Of the sample, about a fifth is held by the ten largest clones.

The CDR3 has 15 amino acids, counting the end cysteine and phenylalanine. Solely the CDR3 DNA is kept, with 45 bases framed from the first base. The germline V end is reduced by 2 bases and the J end by 2 bases; junction bases left unmatched: 5. As encoded in the germline V gene (reference sequence), CDR1 is GTSNPN while CDR2 is SVGIG. Ficoll-Paque density gradient centrifugation was the method used to isolate PBMCs. What the work shows at the level of the full study, not this receptor alone: Contracting CD4+ clones were found mainly in CM and EM memory subsets, while CD8+ clones were enriched in EMRA. The detection of some responding clones in pre-infection memory suggests that pre-existing cross-reactive memory T cells joined the SARS-CoV-2 response. The second-wave clones that peaked on day 37 were not confirmed to be SARS-CoV-2 specific. Only two mild cases were covered by the study, and larger cohorts that include severe cases with pre-infection samples were considered necessary. Balanced CD4/CD8 phenotypes were observed for clones contracting from day 15 to 85, whereas a bias towards CD4+ was observed for a second wave of clones expanding from day 15 to 37.

For this clonotype: The antigen this receptor binds is unknown. The input lacks base qualities; no much larger clone sits a single base away.

The sequence joins TRBV30 to TRBJ2-3; 9 middle bases align to TRBD1. The receptor was derived from a man younger than 35 who had mild COVID-19 (a few samples of this study predate the infection). The sample titles of this study are shuffled in the database, so cell type and time point are left out; the donor was told from shared clones. Sequencing used PBMCs or a T cell subset sorted from them (not recorded which). The CDR3 region reads CAWSRGQGTTDTQYF. Here is the DNA: TGTGCCTGGAGTCGGGGACAGGGAACCACAGATACGCAGTATTTT.